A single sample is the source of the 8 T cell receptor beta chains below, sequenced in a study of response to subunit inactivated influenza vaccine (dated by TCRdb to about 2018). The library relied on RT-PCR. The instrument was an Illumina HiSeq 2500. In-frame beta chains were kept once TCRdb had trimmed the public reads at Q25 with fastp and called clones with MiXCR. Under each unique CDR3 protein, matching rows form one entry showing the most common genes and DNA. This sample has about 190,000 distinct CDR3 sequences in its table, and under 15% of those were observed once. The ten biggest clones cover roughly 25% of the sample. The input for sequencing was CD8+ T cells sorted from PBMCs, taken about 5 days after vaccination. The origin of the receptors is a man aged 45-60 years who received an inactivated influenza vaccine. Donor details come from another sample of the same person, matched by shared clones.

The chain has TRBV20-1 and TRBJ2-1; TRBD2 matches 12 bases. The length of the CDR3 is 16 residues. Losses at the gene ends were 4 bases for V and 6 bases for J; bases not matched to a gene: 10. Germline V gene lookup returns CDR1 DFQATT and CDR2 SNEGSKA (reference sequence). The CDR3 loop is CSANRASGRAGNEQFF. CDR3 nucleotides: TGCAGTGCTAATCGGGCTAGCGGGAGGGCCGGCAATGAGCAGTTCTTC.

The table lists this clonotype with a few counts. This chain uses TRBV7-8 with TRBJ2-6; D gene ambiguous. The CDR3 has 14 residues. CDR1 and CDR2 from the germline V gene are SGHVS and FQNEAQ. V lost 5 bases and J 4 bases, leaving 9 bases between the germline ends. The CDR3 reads CASSLDVGANVLTF. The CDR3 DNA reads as TGTGCCAGCAGCCTGGATGTGGGGGCCAACGTCCTGACTTTC.

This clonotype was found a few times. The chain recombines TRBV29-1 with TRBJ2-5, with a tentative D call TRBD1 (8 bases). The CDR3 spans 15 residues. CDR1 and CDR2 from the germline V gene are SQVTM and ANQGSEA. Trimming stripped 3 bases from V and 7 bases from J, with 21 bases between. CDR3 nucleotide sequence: TGCAGCGTTGATGCGAGGACAGGGAGGGGAGGGACCCAGTACTTC. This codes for CSVDARTGRGGTQYF.

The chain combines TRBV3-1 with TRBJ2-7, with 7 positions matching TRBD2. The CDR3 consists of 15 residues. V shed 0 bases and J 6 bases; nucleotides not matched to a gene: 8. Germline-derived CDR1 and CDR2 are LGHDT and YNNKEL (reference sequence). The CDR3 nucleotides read TGTGCCAGCAGCCAAGATTGGGGGGGACGTACCGAGCAGTACTTC. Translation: CASSQDWGGRTEQYF.

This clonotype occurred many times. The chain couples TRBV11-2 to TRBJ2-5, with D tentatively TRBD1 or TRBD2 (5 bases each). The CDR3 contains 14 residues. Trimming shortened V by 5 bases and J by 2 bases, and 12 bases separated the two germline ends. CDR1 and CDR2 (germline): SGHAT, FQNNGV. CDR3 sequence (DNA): TGTGCCAGCAGCGCTCGGGACGGACAAGAGACCCAGTACTTC. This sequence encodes CASSARDGQETQYF. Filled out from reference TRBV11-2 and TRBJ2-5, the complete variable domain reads EAGVAQSPRYKIIEKRQSVAFWCNPISGHATLYWYQQILGQGPKLLIQFQNNGVVDDSQLPKDRFSAERLKGVDSTLKIQPAKLEDSAVYLCASSARDGQETQYFGPGTRLLVL.

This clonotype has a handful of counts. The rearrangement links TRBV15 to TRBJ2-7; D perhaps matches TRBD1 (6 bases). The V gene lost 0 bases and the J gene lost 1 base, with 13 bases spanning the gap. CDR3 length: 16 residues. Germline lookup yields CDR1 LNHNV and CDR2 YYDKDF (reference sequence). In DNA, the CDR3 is TGTGCCACCAGCAGAGATCAATTCAGGGGTTCCTACGAGCAGTACTTC. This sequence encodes CATSRDQFRGSYEQYF.

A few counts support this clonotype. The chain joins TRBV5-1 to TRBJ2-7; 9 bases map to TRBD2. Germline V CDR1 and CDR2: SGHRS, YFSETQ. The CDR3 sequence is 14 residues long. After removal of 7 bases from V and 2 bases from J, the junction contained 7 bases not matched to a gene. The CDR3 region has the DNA TGCGCCAGCGCTAATAGCGGGGGAGCCTACGAGCAGTACTTC. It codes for CASANSGGAYEQYF. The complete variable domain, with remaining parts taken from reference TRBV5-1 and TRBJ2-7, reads KAGVTQTPRYLIKTRGQQVTLSCSPISGHRSVSWYQQTPGQGLQFLFEYFSETQRNKGNFPGRFSGRQFSNSRSEMNVSTLELGDSALYLCASANSGGAYEQYFGPGTRLTVT.

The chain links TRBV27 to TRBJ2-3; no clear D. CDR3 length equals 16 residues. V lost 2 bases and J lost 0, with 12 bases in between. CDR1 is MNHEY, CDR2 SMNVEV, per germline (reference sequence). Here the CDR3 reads CASSLGVESSTDTQYF. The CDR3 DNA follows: TGTGCCAGCAGTTTAGGGGTCGAATCTAGCACAGATACGCAGTATTTT.